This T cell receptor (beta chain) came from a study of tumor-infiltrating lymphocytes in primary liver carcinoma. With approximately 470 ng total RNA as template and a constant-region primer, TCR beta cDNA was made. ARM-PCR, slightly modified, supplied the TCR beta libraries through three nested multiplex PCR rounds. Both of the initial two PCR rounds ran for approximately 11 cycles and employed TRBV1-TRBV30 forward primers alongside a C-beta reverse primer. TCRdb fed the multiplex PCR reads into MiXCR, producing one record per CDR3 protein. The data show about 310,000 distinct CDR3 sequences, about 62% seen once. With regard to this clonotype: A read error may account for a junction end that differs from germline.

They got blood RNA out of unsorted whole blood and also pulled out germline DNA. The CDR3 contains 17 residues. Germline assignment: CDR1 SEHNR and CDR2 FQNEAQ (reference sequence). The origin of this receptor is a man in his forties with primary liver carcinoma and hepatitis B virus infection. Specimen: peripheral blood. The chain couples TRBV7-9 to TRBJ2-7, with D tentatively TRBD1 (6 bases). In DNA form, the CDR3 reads TGTGCCAGCAACTTGGGGGCTGACGGGAAACTCTCCTACGAGCAGTATTTC. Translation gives CASNLGADGKLSYEQYF.